This T cell receptor beta chain was retrieved from a study of blood T cell repertoires in COVID-19. Turning to the study itself: Collection of acute and convalescent COVID-19 samples took place in the United States, Italy and Spain. In each case, the material was cDNA or gDNA derived from T cells, B-cell-depleted T cells, or PBMCs.

TCRdb keeps only in-frame clones here, not all; method: immunoSEQ multiplex PCR. This table has about 51,000 clones, around 90% appearing once. This CDR3 contains 13 residues. Trimming removed 6 bases from V and 6 bases from J, with 14 bases in between. The TCR comes from a man between 50 and 59 years old with acute or convalescent COVID-19. The sample comprised peripheral blood. This chain joins TRBV12-3 or TRBV12-4 and TRBJ1-1, with D possibly matching TRBD1 (5 bases). CDR3 bases: TGTGCCAGCAGCCCGGCGGGACGGCCTGAAGCTTTCTTT. Its translation: CASSPAGRPEAFF.